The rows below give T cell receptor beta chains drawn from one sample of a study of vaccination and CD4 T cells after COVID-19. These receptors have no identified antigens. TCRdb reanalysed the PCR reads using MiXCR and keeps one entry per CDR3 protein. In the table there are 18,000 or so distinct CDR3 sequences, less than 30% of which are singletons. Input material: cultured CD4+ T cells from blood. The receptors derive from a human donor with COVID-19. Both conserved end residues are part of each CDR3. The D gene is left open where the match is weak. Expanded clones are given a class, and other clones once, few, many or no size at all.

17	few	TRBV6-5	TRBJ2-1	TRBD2	CASSYPIAGGPLGEQFF	TGTGCCAGCAGTTACCCGATAGCGGGGGGGCCCCTCGGTGAGCAGTTCTTC
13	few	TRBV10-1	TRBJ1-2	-	CASTQSGRNGYTF	TGCGCCAGCACCCAATCGGGCAGGAATGGCTACACCTTC
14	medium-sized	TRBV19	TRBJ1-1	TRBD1	CASRGQGSGSEAFF	TGTGCCAGTAGAGGACAGGGTTCGGGCTCTGAAGCTTTCTTT
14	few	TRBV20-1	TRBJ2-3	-	CSARDPVGEGTQYF	TGCAGTGCTAGAGACCCGGTGGGGGAAGGTACGCAGTATTTT
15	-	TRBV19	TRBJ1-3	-	CATTSRRTSGNTIYF	TGTGCCACCACCTCAAGACGGACCTCTGGAAACACCATATATTTT
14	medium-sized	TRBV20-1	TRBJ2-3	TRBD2	CSARQRGTTDTQYF	TGCAGTGCCCGCCAGCGGGGGACCACAGATACGCAGTATTTT
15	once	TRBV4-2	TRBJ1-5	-	CASSQDRGAQGPQHF	TGTGCCAGCAGCCAAGATAGGGGGGCCCAGGGGCCCCAGCATTTT
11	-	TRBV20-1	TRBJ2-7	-	CSARQGWGEYF	TGCAGTGCTAGACAGGGGTGGGGCGAGTACTTC
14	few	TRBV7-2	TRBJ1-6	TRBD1	CASTPGQINSPLHF	TGTGCCAGCACCCCGGGACAGATTAATTCACCCCTCCACTTT
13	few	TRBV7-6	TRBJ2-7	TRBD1	CASSPDRGLGLYF	TGTGCCAGCAGCCCTGACAGGGGGCTCGGTCTGTACTTC
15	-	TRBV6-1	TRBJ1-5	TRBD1	CASSPWTGSNQPQHF	TGTGCCAGCAGTCCTTGGACAGGGAGCAATCAGCCCCAGCATTTT
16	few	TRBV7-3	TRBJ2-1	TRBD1	CASSLTNRGHYNEQFF	TGTGCCAGCAGCTTAACAAACAGGGGGCACTACAATGAGCAGTTCTTC
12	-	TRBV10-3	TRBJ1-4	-	CAISEEDEKLFF	TGTGCCATCAGTGAGGAGGATGAAAAACTGTTTTTT
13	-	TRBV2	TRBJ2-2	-	CASSEEGNGELFF	TGTGCCAGCAGTGAAGAGGGGAACGGGGAGCTGTTTTTT
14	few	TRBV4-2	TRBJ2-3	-	CASSQGHATDTQYF	TGTGCCAGCAGCCAGGGCCATGCGACAGATACGCAGTATTTT
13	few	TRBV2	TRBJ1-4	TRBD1	CASTTGGREKLFF	TGTGCCAGCACCACAGGGGGAAGGGAAAAACTGTTTTTT
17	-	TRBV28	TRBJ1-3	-	CASSPRGVSVSGNTIYF	TGTGCCAGCAGCCCTAGGGGGGTCTCCGTCTCTGGAAACACCATATATTTT
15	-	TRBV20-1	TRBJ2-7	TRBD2	CSARDVWRGGNEQYF	TGCAGTGCTAGAGATGTGTGGCGGGGGGGTAACGAGCAGTACTTC
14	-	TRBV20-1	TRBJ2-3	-	CSASAGEHTDTQYF	TGCAGTGCTAGCGCCGGGGAACACACAGATACGCAGTATTTT
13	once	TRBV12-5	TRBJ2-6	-	CASARDGANVLTF	TGTGCTAGTGCCCGGGACGGGGCCAACGTCCTGACTTTC
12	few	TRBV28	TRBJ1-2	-	CASSFEIYGYTF	TGTGCCAGCAGTTTCGAGATATATGGCTACACCTTC
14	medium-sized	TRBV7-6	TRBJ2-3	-	CASSPGRSTDTQYF	TGTGCCAGCAGCCCGGGACGAAGCACAGATACGCAGTATTTT
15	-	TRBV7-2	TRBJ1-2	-	CASRSQGLANYGYTF	TGTGCCAGCAGGTCACAGGGATTAGCTAACTATGGCTACACCTTC
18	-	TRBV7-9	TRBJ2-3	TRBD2	CASSLALGLAGGGDTQYF	TGTGCCAGCAGCTTAGCGCTCGGACTAGCGGGGGGGGGAGATACGCAGTATTTT
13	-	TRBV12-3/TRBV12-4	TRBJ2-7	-	CASRTGNSYEQYF	TGTGCCAGCAGGACAGGCAACTCCTACGAGCAGTACTTC
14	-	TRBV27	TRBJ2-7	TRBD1	CASSTGGPTYEQYF	TGTGCCAGCAGCACAGGGGGTCCAACCTACGAGCAGTACTTC
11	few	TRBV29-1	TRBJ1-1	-	CSVVRDTEAFF	TGCAGCGTTGTTCGGGACACTGAAGCTTTCTTT
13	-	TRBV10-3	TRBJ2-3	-	CAISWQGTDTQYF	TGTGCCATCTCCTGGCAGGGCACAGATACGCAGTATTTT
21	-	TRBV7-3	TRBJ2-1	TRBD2	CASSQDLFGLAGGRSGNEQFF	TGCGCCAGCAGCCAAGACCTTTTCGGCTTAGCGGGGGGGCGATCTGGGAATGAGCAGTTCTTC
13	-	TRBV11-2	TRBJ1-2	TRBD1	CASSRDRLEGYTF	TGTGCCAGCAGCCGGGACAGGCTAGAGGGCTACACCTTC
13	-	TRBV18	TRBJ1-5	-	CASSPGGNQPQHF	TGTGCCAGCTCACCCGGTGGCAATCAGCCCCAGCATTTT
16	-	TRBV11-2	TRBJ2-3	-	CASSLTGREGTDTQYF	TGTGCCAGCAGCTTAACAGGGAGGGAAGGCACAGATACGCAGTATTTT
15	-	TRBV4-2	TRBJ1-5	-	CASSQDRAGDQPQHF	TGTGCCAGCAGCCAAGATAGGGCGGGGGATCAGCCCCAGCATTTT
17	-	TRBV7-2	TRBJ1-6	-	CASSLVTGLSYNSPLHF	TGTGCCAGCAGCTTAGTAACAGGGCTCTCCTATAATTCACCCCTCCACTTT
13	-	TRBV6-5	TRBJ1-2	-	CASSYTANYGYTF	TGTGCCAGCAGTTACACGGCTAACTATGGCTACACCTTC
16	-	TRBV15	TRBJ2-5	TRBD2	CATQGQRGGFQETQYF	TGTGCCACCCAAGGCCAGCGGGGGGGTTTCCAAGAGACCCAGTACTTC
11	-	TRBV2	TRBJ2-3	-	CASRKLDTQYF	TGTGCCAGCAGGAAGCTAGATACGCAGTATTTT
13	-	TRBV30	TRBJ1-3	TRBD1	CAWSEDRGNTIYF	TGTGCCTGGAGTGAGGACAGGGGAAACACCATATATTTT
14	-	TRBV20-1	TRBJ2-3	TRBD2	CSAPTSGGRDTQYF	TGCAGTGCGCCGACTAGCGGGGGACGTGATACGCAGTATTTT
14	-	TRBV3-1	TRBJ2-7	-	CASSQDRQIYEQYF	TGTGCCAGCAGCCAAGATCGACAGATCTACGAGCAGTACTTC
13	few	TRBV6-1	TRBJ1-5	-	CASSDRGNQPQHF	TGTGCCAGCTCCGACAGAGGCAATCAGCCCCAGCATTTT
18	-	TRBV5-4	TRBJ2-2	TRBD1	CASSSQAARGLGTGELFF	TGTGCCAGCAGCTCGCAAGCAGCCAGGGGGCTGGGCACCGGGGAGCTGTTTTTT
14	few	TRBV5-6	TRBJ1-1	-	CASSFGLMNTEAFF	TGTGCCAGCAGCTTCGGACTAATGAACACTGAAGCTTTCTTT
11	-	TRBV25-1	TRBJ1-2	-	CASSGLYGYTF	TGTGCCAGCAGTGGGCTTTACGGCTACACCTTC
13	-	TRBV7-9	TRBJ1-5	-	CASSFGSNQPQHF	TGTGCCAGCAGCTTCGGTAGCAATCAGCCCCAGCATTTT
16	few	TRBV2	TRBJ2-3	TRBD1	CASSEAGRYRGDTQYF	TGTGCCAGCAGTGAAGCTGGACGGTACAGGGGAGATACGCAGTATTTT
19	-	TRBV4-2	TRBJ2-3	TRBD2	CASSQSTQGLAGGSDTQYF	TGTGCCAGCAGCCAATCCACCCAGGGACTAGCGGGGGGATCAGATACGCAGTATTTT
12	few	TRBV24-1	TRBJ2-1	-	CATSRTDNEQFF	TGTGCCACCAGCAGGACAGACAATGAGCAGTTCTTC
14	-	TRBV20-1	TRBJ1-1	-	CSARAYGAVDEAFF	TGCAGTGCTAGGGCGTACGGGGCGGTGGATGAAGCTTTCTTT